Listed below are T cell receptor beta chains from one sample, sequenced in a study of beta chain features in type 1 diabetes. The protocol was immunoSEQ multiplex PCR, while the TCRdb copy is restricted to in-frame clones and leaves out a portion. The data hold approximately 270,000 clones, with 13% to 15% observed a single time. The sample consisted of naive CD4+ T cells from blood. The receptors come from a man aged 25-45 years with type 1 diabetes. Both conserved end residues are part of each CDR3. The order of the fields is J gene, V gene, CDR3 length, clone size, CDR3 protein. Size is omitted from some rows. Given values are once, few, many or a class for expanded clones.

J: TRBJ2-2
V: TRBV4-3
length: 16
size: .
CDR3: CASSRPTGQGPGELFF

J: TRBJ2-5
V: TRBV2
length: 11
size: few
CDR3: CASSRQETQYF

J: TRBJ2-3
V: TRBV30
length: 12
size: few
CDR3: CAWTPGVDTQYF

J: TRBJ2-7
V: TRBV5-1
length: 14
size: .
CDR3: CASSPLTRGYEQYF

J: TRBJ1-2
V: TRBV18
length: 15
size: .
CDR3: CASSPLGQANYGYTF

J: TRBJ2-7
V: TRBV18
length: 16
size: once
CDR3: CASSPPGTSSSYEQYF

J: TRBJ2-7
V: TRBV4-2
length: 14
size: .
CDR3: CASSPGLGFYEQYF

J: TRBJ1-1
V: TRBV5-1
length: 15
size: .
CDR3: CASSIDPGSDTEAFF

J: TRBJ2-7
V: TRBV15
length: 15
size: .
CDR3: CATSRGTGGLYEQYF

J: TRBJ1-1
V: TRBV9
length: 14
size: few
CDR3: CASSVVSMNTEAFF

J: TRBJ1-3
V: TRBV7-3
length: 13
size: few
CDR3: CASYRHPGNTIYF

J: TRBJ2-5
V: TRBV11-2
length: 18
size: .
CDR3: CASSLGRLAGAVRETQYF

J: TRBJ2-1
V: TRBV5-4
length: 15
size: .
CDR3: CASSFRGGQLNEQFF

J: TRBJ2-3
V: TRBV18
length: 15
size: .
CDR3: CASSPPGQSTDTQYF

J: TRBJ1-1
V: TRBV7-2
length: 15
size: few
CDR3: CASSSRQGIGAEAFF

J: TRBJ2-1
V: TRBV5-1
length: 16
size: .
CDR3: CASSWDRTGWYNEQFF

J: TRBJ2-2
V: TRBV18
length: 16
size: .
CDR3: CASSLTAGRNTGELFF

J: TRBJ2-1
V: TRBV4-3
length: 15
size: .
CDR3: CASSQGRARYNEQFF

J: TRBJ2-2
V: TRBV19
length: 18
size: few
CDR3: CASSIRGASEGYTGELFF

J: TRBJ1-1
V: TRBV7-6
length: 13
size: .
CDR3: CASSRDTNTEAFF

J: TRBJ1-1
V: TRBV5-1
length: 16
size: few
CDR3: CASSLIPGNANTEAFF

J: TRBJ2-2
V: TRBV25-1
length: 15
size: .
CDR3: CASRDSELNAGELFF

J: TRBJ2-1
V: TRBV5-6
length: 16
size: .
CDR3: CASSLAFSGEYNEQFF

J: TRBJ2-1
V: TRBV2
length: 13
size: few
CDR3: CASVDYPYNEQFF

J: TRBJ2-7
V: TRBV9
length: 14
size: .
CDR3: CASSAGQGVREQYF

J: TRBJ1-2
V: TRBV18
length: 16
size: .
CDR3: CASSPDTGQGVYGYTF

J: TRBJ2-7
V: TRBV18
length: 13
size: .
CDR3: CASSPLQDAEQYF

J: TRBJ1-2
V: TRBV28
length: 13
size: .
CDR3: CASSLGQVYGYTF

J: TRBJ2-7
V: TRBV11-2
length: 13
size: few
CDR3: CASSLGGSYEQYF

J: TRBJ2-3
V: TRBV25-1
length: 14
size: .
CDR3: CASKGGRHTDTQYF

J: TRBJ2-1
V: TRBV7-3
length: 17
size: .
CDR3: CASSLAGSASSYNEQFF

J: TRBJ1-2
V: TRBV4-2
length: 16
size: .
CDR3: CASSQDRTGDYYGYTF

J: TRBJ1-1
V: TRBV7-9
length: 18
size: few
CDR3: CASSLRFEVVSGNTEAFF

J: TRBJ2-1
V: TRBV7-2
length: 13
size: few
CDR3: CASSRNSYNEQFF

J: TRBJ2-1
V: TRBV28
length: 14
size: few
CDR3: CASSLWTSGNEQFF

J: TRBJ2-6
V: TRBV5-4
length: 17
size: .
CDR3: CASSGQGSPSGANVLTF

J: TRBJ2-3
V: TRBV6-6
length: 16
size: .
CDR3: CASSHGLAGATDTQYF

J: TRBJ1-1
V: TRBV7-9
length: 14
size: few
CDR3: CASSLGQVNTEAFF

J: TRBJ1-5
V: TRBV7-8
length: 14
size: .
CDR3: CASSLGYTGQPQHF

J: TRBJ2-2
V: TRBV5-1
length: 16
size: few
CDR3: CASSLAGGRETGELFF

J: TRBJ1-5
V: TRBV2
length: 13
size: few
CDR3: CASSEDTNQPQHF

J: TRBJ1-3
V: TRBV2
length: 14
size: few
CDR3: CASGGTDRRNTIYF

J: TRBJ2-7
V: TRBV13
length: 14
size: few
CDR3: CASSLAGISYEQYF

J: TRBJ1-5
V: TRBV28
length: 13
size: few
CDR3: CASSPIRNQPQHF

J: TRBJ2-7
V: TRBV4-3
length: 14
size: .
CDR3: CASSPRGGSYEQYF

J: TRBJ1-1
V: TRBV11-2
length: 11
size: .
CDR3: CASSLTTEAFF

J: TRBJ2-3
V: TRBV19
length: 16
size: .
CDR3: CASSSRAGGPADTQYF

J: TRBJ1-1
V: TRBV7-3
length: 12
size: .
CDR3: CASSLNQGSAFF

J: TRBJ2-7
V: TRBV5-1
length: 16
size: .
CDR3: CASSAGTVSSSYEQYF

J: TRBJ2-3
V: TRBV5-1
length: 15
size: .
CDR3: CASSPTSGSADTQYF

J: TRBJ2-2
V: TRBV5-1
length: 16
size: few
CDR3: CASSSRGASNTGELFF

J: TRBJ2-7
V: TRBV28
length: 15
size: few
CDR3: CASSSAGTGIYEQYF